What follows are 18 T cell receptor beta chains derived from one specimen sequenced in a study of blood T cells in healthy people across ages. PCR was performed a second time for roughly 6 to 12 cycles using a sample-barcoded 5' primer and a J-beta primer mix. TCRdb ran MiXCR on the 5' RACE reads and lists one entry per CDR3 protein. The sample carries 850,000 to 1,300,000 distinct CDR3 sequences, 35% to 55% recorded once. Input material: blood. These receptors were taken from a woman aged 55-75 years in good health.

This clonotype occurred a few times. The CDR3 nucleotides read TGTGCCAGCAGCTTCGGGACATCTTATAATTCACCCCTCCACTTT. This gives the protein CASSFGTSYNSPLHF. J is TRBJ1-6 and V is TRBV7-9; perhaps TRBD1 as D (6 bases). Per the germline V gene, CDR1 is SEHNR and CDR2 is FQNEAQ (reference sequence). This CDR3 is 15 amino acids long. Trimming pared 3 bases from V and 4 bases from J, leaving 10 bases between.

This chain joins TRBV5-1 and TRBJ2-3; 8 bases are a match to TRBD1. The CDR3 is made up of 18 amino acids. The germline CDR1 and CDR2 sequences are SGHRS and YFSETQ. V gave up 7 bases and J gave up 4 bases; unmatched junction bases: 20. The CDR3 nucleotides are TGCGCCAGCCGCATTGACTTTCCTTTATCAGGGGGCGCAGATACGCAGTATTTT. This sequence encodes CASRIDFPLSGGADTQYF.

This clonotype was seen a handful of times. This chain links TRBV5-1 with TRBJ2-6; D possibly corresponds to TRBD2 (5 bases). CDR3 length equals 16 residues. V was pared by 4 bases and J by 1 base, with 12 bases between. Germline loops: CDR1 SGHRS, CDR2 YFSETQ. The chain's CDR3 is CASSEGGWSGANVLTF. The CDR3 nucleotides read TGCGCCAGCAGCGAGGGCGGATGGTCTGGGGCCAACGTCCTGACTTTC.

The gene calls are TRBV28 and TRBJ1-4; D is perhaps TRBD1 (5 bases). Germline assignment: CDR1 MDHEN and CDR2 SYDVKM. The CDR3 is made up of 14 amino acids. V lost 6 bases to trimming and J lost 5 bases, with 13 bases between them. CDR3 coding DNA: TGTGCCAGCAGCGTACCGGGGGGAAATGAAAAACTGTTTTTT. Its protein product is CASSVPGGNEKLFF.

CDR3 residues: CASSQAQGDSEKLFF. CDR3 bases: TGCGCCAGCAGCCAAGCCCAGGGGGATAGTGAAAAACTGTTTTTT. The rearrangement uses TRBV4-1 and TRBJ1-4; 7 bases match TRBD1. V trimming: 1 base; J trimming: 7 bases; junction bases outside the gene matches: 6. Germline-derived CDR1 and CDR2 are MGHRA and YSYEKL. CDR3 size: 15 residues.

This clonotype was seen a handful of times. The V call is TRBV7-3, the J call TRBJ2-1; 7 bases are shared with TRBD2. The germline CDR1 and CDR2 sequences are SGHTA and FQGTGA. The CDR3 is 14 residues long. J was trimmed by 6 bases and V by 2 bases; bases with no gene match: 4. This CDR3 reads CASSLAGVRNEQFF. The CDR3 nucleotides are TGTGCCAGCAGCTTAGCGGGAGTGCGCAATGAGCAGTTCTTC. The entire variable domain, with the rest obtained from reference TRBV7-3 and TRBJ2-1, is as follows: GAGVSQTPSNKVTEKGKYVELRCDPISGHTALYWYRQSLGQGPEFLIYFQGTGAADDSGLPNDRFFAVRPEGSVSTLKIQRTERGDSAVYLCASSLAGVRNEQFFGPGTRLTVL.

This clonotype was detected once. The rearrangement joins TRBV4-1 to TRBJ2-1; 7 nucleotides agree with TRBD1. The J call may be wrong; the DNA end is better matched by TRBJ2-7. CDR3 size: 16 residues. The germline CDR1 and CDR2 sequences are MGHRA and YSYEKL. CDR3 DNA sequence: TGCGCCAGCAGCCAAGAAATGGACAGGCCCTACAATGAGCAGTACTTC. Translating it yields CASSQEMDRPYNEQYF.

Details on this clonotype: A much larger clone differs by one base, so this may be a read error. The chain links TRBV7-2 to TRBJ2-1; 7 bases match TRBD2. Germline CDR1 SGHTA, CDR2 FQGNSA. The length of the CDR3 is 15 residues. The CDR3 coding sequence is TGTGCCAGCAGCTTGGCTAGCGGAGCTTACAGTGAGCAGTTCTTC. Amino acid sequence: CASSLASGAYSEQFF.

The sample holds many counts of this clonotype. The chain couples TRBV13 to TRBJ2-5; 7 nucleotides match TRBD2. The CDR3 length is 13 residues. Germline CDR1 and CDR2: PRHDT and FYEKMQ (reference sequence). Trimming cost V 6 bases and J 5 bases; bases outside gene matches: 6. CDR3 sequence reads: CASSAGERETQYF. The CDR3 DNA sequence: TGTGCCAGCAGTGCGGGAGAGAGGGAGACCCAGTACTTC.

This clonotype turned up a few times. The J gene is TRBJ2-5, the V gene TRBV5-1, with TRBD2 matching over 7 bases. The CDR3 is 15 residues long. Trimming at V came to 4 bases and at J to 4 bases, leaving 10 bases not matched to a gene. Looked up from germline, CDR1 is SGHRS and CDR2 is YFSETQ. The chain's CDR3 is CASSVLAREGETQYF. The DNA for the CDR3 is TGCGCCAGCAGCGTACTAGCGAGGGAAGGAGAGACCCAGTACTTC.

This clonotype came up a few times. The J gene is TRBJ2-3, the V gene TRBV29-1; D not certain. The CDR3 runs to 12 residues. Per germline, CDR1 SQVTM and CDR2 ANQGSEA. V was shortened by 4 bases and J by 4 bases, with 9 bases between the two germline ends. CDR3 sequence reads: CSVVLPPDTQYF. CDR3 bases: TGCAGCGTTGTATTGCCCCCAGATACGCAGTATTTT.

V usage is TRBV11-1 and J usage is TRBJ1-4; D perhaps matches TRBD1 (6 bases). Germline V gene data show CDR1 as SGHAT and CDR2 as FQDESV (reference sequence). The CDR3 contains 13 residues. The germline V and J ends were trimmed by 5 bases and 6 bases, with 10 bases remaining between them. CDR3 sequence: CASSQAGDEKLFF. The CDR3 coding sequence is TGTGCCAGCAGCCAAGCAGGGGATGAAAAACTGTTTTTT.

The chain has TRBV24-1 and TRBJ2-3; tentatively, D is TRBD2 (5 bases). Germline assignment: CDR1 KGHDR and CDR2 SFDVKD. Trimming shortened V by 3 bases and J by 3 bases, and 21 bases separated the two germline ends. The CDR3 consists of 18 residues. DNA for the CDR3: TGTGCCACCAGTGATCCGACTGCCCTAGCCCCTCCAACAGATACGCAGTATTTT. Protein: CATSDPTALAPPTDTQYF.

CDR3 protein: CASSYSRDPRETQYF. The CDR3 DNA is TGTGCCAGCAGTTACTCTAGGGACCCCCGGGAGACCCAGTACTTC. J is TRBJ2-7 and V is TRBV6-2 or TRBV6-3; tentatively, D is TRBD1 or TRBD2 (5 bases each). The assigned J gene may be wrong: the sequence end matches TRBJ2-5 better. CDR3 length equals 15 residues. CDR1 and CDR2 (germline): MNHEY, SVGEGT.

V and J are TRBV5-4 and TRBJ2-3, with TRBD2 identical over 7 bases. V lost 4 bases, J lost 6 bases, and 5 bases stayed unmatched. CDR1 SGHNT and CDR2 YYREEE come from the germline V gene (reference sequence). The CDR3 contains 13 residues. The CDR3 here is CASSARGEDTQYF. The CDR3 region has the DNA TGTGCCAGCAGCGCCCGGGGGGAGGATACGCAGTATTTT.

This chain connects TRBV7-9 to TRBJ1-4; D remains ambiguous. Germline-derived CDR1 and CDR2 are SEHNR and FQNEAQ (reference sequence). V lost 3 bases, J lost 12 bases, and 11 bases lay in between. This CDR3 contains 12 residues. CDR3 coding DNA: TGTGCCAGCAGCTTTTCGAATTGGGAACTGTTTTTT. Protein sequence: CASSFSNWELFF.

The chain joins TRBV6-5 to TRBJ2-3, with 9 bases identical to TRBD2. CDR1 is MNHEY, CDR2 SVGAGI, per germline. This CDR3 has 17 amino acids. The junction had 10 bases not matched to a gene; V was cut back by 0 bases and J by 6 bases. The CDR3 reads CASSYSSSGTPGDTQYF. The CDR3 DNA reads as TGTGCCAGCAGTTACTCGTCTAGCGGGACTCCGGGGGATACGCAGTATTTT.

The chain employs TRBV10-2 and TRBJ1-5, with a tentative D call TRBD1 (5 bases). V was clipped by 2 bases and J by 0 bases, with 11 bases between them. The germline V gene encodes CDR1 WSHSY and CDR2 SAAADI. CDR3 length: 16 residues. The chain's CDR3 is CASSEDGTASNQPQHF. DNA for the CDR3: TGCGCCAGCAGTGAGGATGGGACGGCTAGCAATCAGCCCCAGCATTTT.